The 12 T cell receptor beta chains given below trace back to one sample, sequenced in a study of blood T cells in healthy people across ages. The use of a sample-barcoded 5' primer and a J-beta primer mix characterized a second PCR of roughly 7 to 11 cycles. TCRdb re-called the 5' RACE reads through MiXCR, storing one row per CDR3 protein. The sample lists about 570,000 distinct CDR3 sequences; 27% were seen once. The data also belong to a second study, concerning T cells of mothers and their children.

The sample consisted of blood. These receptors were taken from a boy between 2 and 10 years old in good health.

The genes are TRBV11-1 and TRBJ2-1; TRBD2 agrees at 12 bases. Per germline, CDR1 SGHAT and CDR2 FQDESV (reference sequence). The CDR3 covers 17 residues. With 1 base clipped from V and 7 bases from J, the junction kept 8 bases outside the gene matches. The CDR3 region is CASSLDTGLAGKNEQFF. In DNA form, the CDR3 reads TGTGCCAGCAGCTTAGATACCGGACTAGCGGGAAAAAATGAGCAGTTCTTC.

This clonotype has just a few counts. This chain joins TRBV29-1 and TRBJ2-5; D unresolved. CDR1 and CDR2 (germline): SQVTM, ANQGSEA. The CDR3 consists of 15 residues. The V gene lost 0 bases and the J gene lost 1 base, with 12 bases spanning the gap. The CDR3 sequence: CSVEDWRLSQETQYF. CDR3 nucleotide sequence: TGCAGCGTTGAAGATTGGCGGCTCAGCCAAGAGACCCAGTACTTC.

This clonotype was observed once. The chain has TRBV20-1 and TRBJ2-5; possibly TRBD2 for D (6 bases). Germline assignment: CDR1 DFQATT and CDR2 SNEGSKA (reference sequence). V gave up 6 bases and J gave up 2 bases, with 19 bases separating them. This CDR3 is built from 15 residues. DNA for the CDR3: TGCAGTGCCCGGGCCGCGGGGTGGGGTCAAGAGACCCAGTACTTC. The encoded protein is CSARAAGWGQETQYF.

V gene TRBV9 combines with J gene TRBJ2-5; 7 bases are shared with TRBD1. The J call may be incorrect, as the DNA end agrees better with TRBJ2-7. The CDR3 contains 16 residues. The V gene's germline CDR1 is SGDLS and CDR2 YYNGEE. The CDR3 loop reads CASSVEGGLRLHEQYF. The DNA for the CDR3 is TGTGCCAGCAGCGTAGAAGGGGGCCTCAGGTTACACGAGCAGTACTTC.

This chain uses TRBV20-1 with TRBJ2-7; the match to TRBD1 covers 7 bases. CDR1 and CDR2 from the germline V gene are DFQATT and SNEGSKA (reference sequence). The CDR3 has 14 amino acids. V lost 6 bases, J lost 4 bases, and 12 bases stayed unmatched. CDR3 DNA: TGCAGTGCACGAGGGGACAGTTATCCTTACGAGCAGTACTTC. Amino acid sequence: CSARGDSYPYEQYF.

This CDR3 reads CASSFGSSNQPQHF. Here the CDR3 DNA reads TGTGCCAGCAGCTTCGGCAGTAGCAATCAGCCCCAGCATTTT. V is TRBV7-2 and J is TRBJ1-5; no clear D. Trimming took 3 bases from V and 0 from J, leaving 6 bases between them. The CDR3 contains 14 residues. Germline values: CDR1 SGHTA, CDR2 FQGNSA.

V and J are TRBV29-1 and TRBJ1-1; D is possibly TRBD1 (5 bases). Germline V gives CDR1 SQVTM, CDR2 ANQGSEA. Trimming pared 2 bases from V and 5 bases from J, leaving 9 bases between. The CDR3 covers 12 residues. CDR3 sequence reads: CSVETGQTEAFF. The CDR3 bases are TGCAGCGTTGAAACAGGTCAAACTGAAGCTTTCTTT.

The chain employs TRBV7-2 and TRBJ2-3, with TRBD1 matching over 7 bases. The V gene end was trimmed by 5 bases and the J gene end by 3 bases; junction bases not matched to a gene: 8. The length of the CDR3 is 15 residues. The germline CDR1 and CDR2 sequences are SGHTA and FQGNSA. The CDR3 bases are TGTGCCAGCAGCAGAGGGACAGCTTGGACAGATACGCAGTATTTT. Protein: CASSRGTAWTDTQYF.

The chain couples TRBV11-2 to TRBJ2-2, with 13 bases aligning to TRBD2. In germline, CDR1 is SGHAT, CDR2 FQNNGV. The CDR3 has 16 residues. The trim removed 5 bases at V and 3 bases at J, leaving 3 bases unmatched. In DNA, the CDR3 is TGTGCCAGCAGCAACGGACTAGCGGGAGACACCGGGGAGCTGTTTTTT. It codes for CASSNGLAGDTGELFF.

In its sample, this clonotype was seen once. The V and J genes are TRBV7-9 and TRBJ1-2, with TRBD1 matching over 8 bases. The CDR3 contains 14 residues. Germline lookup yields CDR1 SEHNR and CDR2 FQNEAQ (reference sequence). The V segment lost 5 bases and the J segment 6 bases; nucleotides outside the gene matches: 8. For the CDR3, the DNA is TGTGCCAGCAGCGCCGACAGGGGAGGGAATGGCTACACCTTC. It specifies CASSADRGGNGYTF.

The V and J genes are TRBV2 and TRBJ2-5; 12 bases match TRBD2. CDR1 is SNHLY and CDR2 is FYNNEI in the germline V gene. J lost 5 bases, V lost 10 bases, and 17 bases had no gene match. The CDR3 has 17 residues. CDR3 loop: CAIPPVLAGGPGETQYF. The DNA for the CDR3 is TGTGCCATCCCCCCTGTCCTAGCGGGGGGGCCCGGTGAGACCCAGTACTTC.

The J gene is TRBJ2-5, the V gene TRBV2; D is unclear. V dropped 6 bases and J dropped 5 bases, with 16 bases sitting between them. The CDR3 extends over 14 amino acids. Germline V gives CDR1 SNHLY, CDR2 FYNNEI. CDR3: CASSLDGLGETQYF. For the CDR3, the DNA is TGTGCCAGCAGCCTGGACGGATTAGGGGAGACCCAGTACTTC.